This T cell receptor (beta chain) was observed in a study of T cell repertoires in cytomegalovirus infection. For the study at large: Shared public TCR beta signatures pointed to both CMV infection and a matching HLA type. Notes on the study in general: Predominance within the ex vivo response was attributable to HLA-C-restricted CMV-specific TCR beta clonotypes. Cumulative public TCR beta family frequency identified carriers of CMV plus the relevant HLA.

TCRdb re-derived calls from the reads in MiXCR, one entry per CDR3 protein. The top ten hold 8.7% of the sample, which has about 400,000 distinct CDR3 sequences, less than 20% seen once. Germline V gene sequence: CDR1 SGHAT, CDR2 FQNNGV. The germline V and J ends were trimmed by 2 bases and 4 bases, with 8 bases remaining between them. The CDR3 loop spans 13 amino acids. This clonotype occurred a few times. Its antigen remains unknown. The receptor comes from a human donor in good health (CMV status not recorded). Some clones in this sample may be carry-over from other donors' samples. The genes are TRBV11-2 and TRBJ1-1, with D uncertain. Sequencing input: PBMCs. The CDR3 region is CASSLSLPTEAFF. CDR3 bases: TGTGCCAGCAGCTTATCCCTCCCCACTGAAGCTTTCTTT.